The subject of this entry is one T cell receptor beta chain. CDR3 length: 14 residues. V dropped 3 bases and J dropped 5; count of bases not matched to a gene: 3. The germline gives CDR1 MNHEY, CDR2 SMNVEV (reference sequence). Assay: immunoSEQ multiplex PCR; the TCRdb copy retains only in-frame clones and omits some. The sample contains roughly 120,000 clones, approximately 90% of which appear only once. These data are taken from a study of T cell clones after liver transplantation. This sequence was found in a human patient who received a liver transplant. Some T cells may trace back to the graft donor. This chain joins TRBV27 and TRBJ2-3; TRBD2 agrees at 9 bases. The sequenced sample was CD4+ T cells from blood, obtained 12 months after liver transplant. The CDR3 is CASSFSLAGDTQYF. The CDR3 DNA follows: TGTGCCAGCAGTTTTTCACTAGCGGGAGATACGCAGTATTTT.